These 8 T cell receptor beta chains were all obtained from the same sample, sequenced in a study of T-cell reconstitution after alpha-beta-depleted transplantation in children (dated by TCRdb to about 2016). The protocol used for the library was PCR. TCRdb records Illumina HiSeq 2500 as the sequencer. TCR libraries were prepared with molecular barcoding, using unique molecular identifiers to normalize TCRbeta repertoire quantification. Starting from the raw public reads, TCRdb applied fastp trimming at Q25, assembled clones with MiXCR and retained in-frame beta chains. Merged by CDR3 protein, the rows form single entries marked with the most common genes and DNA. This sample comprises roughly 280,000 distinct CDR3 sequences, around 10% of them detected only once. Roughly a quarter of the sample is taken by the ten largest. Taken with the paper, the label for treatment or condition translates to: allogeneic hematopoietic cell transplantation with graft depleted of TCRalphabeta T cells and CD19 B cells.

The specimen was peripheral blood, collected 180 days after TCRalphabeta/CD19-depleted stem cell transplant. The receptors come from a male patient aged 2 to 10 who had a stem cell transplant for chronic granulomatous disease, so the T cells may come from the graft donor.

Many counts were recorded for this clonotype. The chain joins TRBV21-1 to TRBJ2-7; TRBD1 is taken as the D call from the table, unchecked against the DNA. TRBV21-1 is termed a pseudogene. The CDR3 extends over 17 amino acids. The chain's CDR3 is CASSKGADRTDSYEQYF. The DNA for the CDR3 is TGTGCCAGCAGCAAAGGGGCAGACAGGACAGATTCCTACGAGCAGTACTTC.

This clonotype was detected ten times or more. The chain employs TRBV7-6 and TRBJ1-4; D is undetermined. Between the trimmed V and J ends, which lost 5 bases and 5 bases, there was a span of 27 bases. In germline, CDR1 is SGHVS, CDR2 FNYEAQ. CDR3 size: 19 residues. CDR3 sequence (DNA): TGTGCCAGCAGCCTTGACTCATTCCCTCCTTTGGAAATAAATGAAAAACTGTTTTTT. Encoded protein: CASSLDSFPPLEINEKLFF.

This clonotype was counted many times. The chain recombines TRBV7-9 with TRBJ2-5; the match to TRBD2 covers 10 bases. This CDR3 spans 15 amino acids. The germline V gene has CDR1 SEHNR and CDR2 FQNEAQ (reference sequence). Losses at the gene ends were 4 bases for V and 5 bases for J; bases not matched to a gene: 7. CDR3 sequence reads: CASSSLLAGSETQYF. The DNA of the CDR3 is TGTGCCAGCAGCTCCTTACTAGCGGGATCTGAGACCCAGTACTTC.

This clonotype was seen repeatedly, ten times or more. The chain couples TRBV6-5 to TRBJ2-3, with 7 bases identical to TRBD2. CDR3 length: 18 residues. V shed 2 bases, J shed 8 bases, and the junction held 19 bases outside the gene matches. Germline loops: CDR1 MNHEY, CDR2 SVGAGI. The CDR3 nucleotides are TGTGCCAGCAGTTACAGGGCTAGCGGTACAATCGCCATCGGTACGCAGTATTTT. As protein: CASSYRASGTIAIGTQYF.

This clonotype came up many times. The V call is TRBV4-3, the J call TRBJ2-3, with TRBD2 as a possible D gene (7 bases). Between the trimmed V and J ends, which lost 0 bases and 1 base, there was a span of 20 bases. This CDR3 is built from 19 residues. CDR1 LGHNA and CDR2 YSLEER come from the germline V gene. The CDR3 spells CASSQDKGPAGAGTDTQYF. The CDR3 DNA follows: TGCGCCAGCAGCCAAGATAAGGGACCCGCGGGGGCGGGCACAGATACGCAGTATTTT.

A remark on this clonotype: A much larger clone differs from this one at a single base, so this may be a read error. CDR3 region: CSVDVGQSSYNKQFF. In DNA, the CDR3 is TGCAGCGTTGATGTTGGGCAGAGCTCCTACAATAAGCAGTTCTTC. J is TRBJ2-1 and V is TRBV29-1; D call uncertain. The CDR3 spans 15 residues. The V gene's germline CDR1 is SQVTM and CDR2 ANQGSEA.

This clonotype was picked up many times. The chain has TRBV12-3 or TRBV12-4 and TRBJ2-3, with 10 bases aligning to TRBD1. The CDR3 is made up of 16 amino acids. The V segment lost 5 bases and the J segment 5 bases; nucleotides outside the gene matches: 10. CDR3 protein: CASSPRDRGGRDTQYF. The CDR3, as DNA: TGTGCCAGCAGTCCAAGGGACAGGGGAGGAAGAGATACGCAGTATTTT.

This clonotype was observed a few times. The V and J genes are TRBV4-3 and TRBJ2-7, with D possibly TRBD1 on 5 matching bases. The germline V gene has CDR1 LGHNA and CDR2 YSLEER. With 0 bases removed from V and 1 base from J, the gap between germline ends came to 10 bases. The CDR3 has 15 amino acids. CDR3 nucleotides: TGCGCCAGCAGCCAAGATTTCACAGGTTCCTACGAGCAGTACTTC. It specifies CASSQDFTGSYEQYF.